Presented here are 21 T cell receptor beta chains from one specimen sequenced in a study. One entry per CDR3 protein, called by TCRdb with MiXCR from the 5' RACE reads. Found here are approximately 40,000 distinct CDR3 sequences, about 29% of them singletons; the top ten hold approximately 4%. Sequenced sample: tumor-infiltrating memory CD4+ T cells sorted from the breast tumor. This sample's subset: memory CD4+ T cells, CD4+CD45RO+CD25-. The source is a female donor with breast cancer.

The V call is TRBV18, the J call TRBJ2-5; 7 nucleotides agree with TRBD1. CDR1 KGHSH and CDR2 LQKENI come from the germline V gene. J gave up 1 base and V 3 bases, and 8 bases lay outside the gene matches. The CDR3 has 16 residues. The CDR3 DNA reads as TGTGCCAGCTCACCGGAGAATTACAGGGGCCAAGAGACCCAGTACTTC. It yields the protein CASSPENYRGQETQYF.

This clonotype was seen just once. One base away lies a much larger clone, so this may be a sequencing read error. The V gene is TRBV27, the J gene TRBJ2-7; perhaps TRBD1 as D (6 bases). The V gene's germline CDR1 is MNHEY and CDR2 SMNVEV (reference sequence). The germline V and J ends were trimmed by 8 bases and 2 bases, with 16 bases remaining between them. CDR3 length equals 14 residues. The CDR3: CASGKRDKTYEQYF. Written as DNA, the CDR3 is TGTGCCAGCGGTAAACGGGACAAGACCTACGAGCAGTACTTC.

This chain joins TRBV6-2 or TRBV6-3 and TRBJ1-2; 10 positions match TRBD1. Per germline, CDR1 MNHEY and CDR2 SVGEGT. The CDR3 has 13 residues. Germline trimming cut 5 bases from V and 8 bases from J; bases unmatched to any gene: 5. CDR3 in amino acids: CASSRRDRGGYTF. The CDR3 DNA reads TGTGCCAGCAGTCGCCGGGACAGGGGCGGCTACACCTTC.

In this sample, this clonotype turned up a few times. V and J are TRBV20-1 and TRBJ2-7; 9 bases line up with TRBD2. Per the germline V gene, CDR1 is DFQATT and CDR2 is SNEGSKA (reference sequence). This CDR3 region has 15 residues. The J segment lost 5 bases and the V segment lost 0 bases, leaving 8 bases of the junction unmatched. The CDR3 sequence is CSARDPTRGRDEQYF. The CDR3 DNA reads TGCAGTGCTAGAGACCCAACCCGCGGGAGGGACGAGCAGTACTTC.

V gene TRBV5-1 combines with J gene TRBJ2-2; 11 bases match TRBD2. This CDR3 comprises 16 residues. Germline V gene data show CDR1 as SGHRS and CDR2 as YFSETQ. V gave up 2 bases and J gave up 4 bases; unmatched junction bases: 4. The chain's CDR3 is CASSLLAGATTGELFF. DNA of the CDR3: TGCGCCAGCAGCTTACTAGCGGGGGCCACCACCGGGGAGCTGTTTTTT.

Turning to this clonotype: Germline and junction disagree at one end, which may indicate a read error. The chain employs TRBV20-1 and TRBJ2-7; tentatively, D is TRBD2 (5 bases). The CDR3 has 11 residues. Germline V gene data show CDR1 as DFQATT and CDR2 as SNEGSKA (reference sequence). The CDR3 DNA follows: TGCAGTGCCCATGAGGGTCCCTCCAGGCACTTC. Translated: CSAHEGPSRHF.

The V gene is TRBV28, the J gene TRBJ2-7, with TRBD1 as a possible D gene (6 bases). The CDR3 loop spans 16 amino acids. The V gene lost 3 bases and the J gene lost 0 bases, with 15 bases spanning the gap. CDR1 is MDHEN, CDR2 SYDVKM, per germline. This CDR3 is CASSFAGAGDSYEQYF. The CDR3 DNA reads TGTGCCAGCAGTTTCGCCGGGGCAGGGGACTCCTACGAGCAGTACTTC.

This clonotype was counted at least ten times. An end of the junction differs from the germline gene, which may be a read error. The rearrangement joins TRBV7-2 to TRBJ2-5, with a possible D match to TRBD2 (5 bases). This CDR3 has 14 amino acids. From germline, CDR1 is SGHTA and CDR2 FQGNSA. The chain's CDR3 is CASSLARSSETQYF. The CDR3 DNA sequence: TGCGCCAGCAGCTTAGCGCGTAGCTCGGAGACCCAGTACTTC.

The chain couples TRBV11-2 to TRBJ2-1, with a possible D match to TRBD2 (5 bases). Trimming shortened V by 7 bases and J by 7 bases, and 11 bases separated the two germline ends. The CDR3 totals 12 residues. Germline V gene lookup returns CDR1 SGHAT and CDR2 FQNNGV. The CDR3 DNA reads as TGTGCCAGCAACGGGGTGAAGAATGAGCAGTTCTTC. This encodes CASNGVKNEQFF.

This clonotype has a handful of counts. The chain recombines TRBV20-1 with TRBJ1-1; D is unresolved. Germline V gives CDR1 DFQATT, CDR2 SNEGSKA (reference sequence). Trimming shortened V by 4 bases and J by 1 base, and 7 bases separated the two germline ends. This CDR3 region has 12 residues. The CDR3 nucleotides read TGCAGTGCTACGGCAGCGAACACTGAAGCTTTCTTT. Translated: CSATAANTEAFF.

This clonotype was recorded many times. The genes are TRBV5-1 and TRBJ1-2; tentative D call: TRBD1 (5 bases). Trimming pared 4 bases from V and 8 bases from J, leaving 15 bases between. The CDR3 consists of 13 residues. CDR1 SGHRS and CDR2 YFSETQ come from the germline V gene. CDR3 DNA sequence: TGCGCCAGCAGCGTCAGGGTGCGGGAAGGCTACACCTTC. It encodes CASSVRVREGYTF.

The gene calls are TRBV7-9 and TRBJ2-6; no firm D call. This CDR3 contains 17 residues. Deletions cut 6 bases from V and 1 base from J, with 16 bases between. Germline values: CDR1 SEHNR, CDR2 FQNEAQ (reference sequence). CDR3 nucleotides: TGTGCCAGCAGGCCACCCTCGCGTGGATCTGGGGCCAACGTCCTGACTTTC. Protein product: CASRPPSRGSGANVLTF.

This clonotype was seen a handful of times. The chain uses TRBV4-1 and TRBJ2-3, with 9 bases identical to TRBD1. The CDR3 spans 16 residues. Germline CDR1 and CDR2: MGHRA and YSYEKL. V shed 1 base, J shed 1 base, and the junction held 3 bases outside the gene matches. Here the CDR3 reads CASSQVGQGRTDTQYF. CDR3 DNA: TGCGCCAGCAGCCAAGTCGGACAGGGGCGCACAGATACGCAGTATTTT.

This clonotype has only one observation. The rearrangement joins TRBV6-1 to TRBJ2-5; the D gene is possibly TRBD1 (5 bases). The CDR3 is 16 residues long. V was cut by 2 bases and J by 5 bases, with 18 bases left in between. Germline V gives CDR1 MNHNS, CDR2 SASEGT. CDR3 nucleotides: TGTGCCAGCAGTGAAATTCCCCAAGGGGTCGGGGAGACCCAGTACTTC. Amino acids: CASSEIPQGVGETQYF.

Within the sample, this clonotype is medium-sized (0.01 to 0.1%). The rearrangement uses TRBV15 and TRBJ2-1; 7 bases are shared with TRBD2. The CDR3 is 15 amino acids. Germline V gene lookup returns CDR1 LNHNV and CDR2 YYDKDF (reference sequence). The V segment lost 5 bases and the J segment 6 bases; nucleotides outside the gene matches: 10. The DNA for the CDR3 is TGTGCCACCAGCGCTCCAGGGCGGGAGTTCAATGAGCAGTTCTTC. Encoded protein: CATSAPGREFNEQFF.

This clonotype has a count of ten or more. The genes are TRBV7-8 and TRBJ2-7, with D unresolved. V was cut by 5 bases and J by 0 bases, with 2 bases left in between. The length of the CDR3 is 11 residues. Germline V gives CDR1 SGHVS, CDR2 FQNEAQ. CDR3 coding DNA: TGTGCCAGCAGCCCCTCCTACGAGCAGTACTTC. It codes for CASSPSYEQYF.

This clonotype showed up many times. V gene TRBV3-1 combines with J gene TRBJ1-5; D unresolved. Germline V CDR1 and CDR2: LGHDT, YNNKEL (reference sequence). Trimming took 5 bases from V and 5 from J, leaving 7 bases between them. The CDR3 length is 12 residues. The CDR3 DNA reads as TGTGCCAGCAGCTACAAGGATCAGCCCCAGCATTTT. Its translation: CASSYKDQPQHF.

This clonotype was picked up a small number of times. The chain is built from TRBV7-8 and TRBJ2-2, with D uncertain. The CDR3 has 14 amino acids. V was cut by 2 bases and J by 7 bases, with 11 bases left in between. Germline V gene sequence: CDR1 SGHVS, CDR2 FQNEAQ. The CDR3 nucleotides read TGTGCCAGCAGCTTACTCACGGTTAACGGGGAGCTGTTTTTT. Translation: CASSLLTVNGELFF.

The chain uses TRBV4-1 and TRBJ2-5, with D possibly being TRBD2 (6 bases). Germline-derived CDR1 and CDR2 are MGHRA and YSYEKL. Trimming left V 1 base short and J 3 bases short, with 15 bases between. The CDR3 consists of 16 residues. As DNA, the CDR3 is TGCGCCAGCAGCCAAGCTATGCGGGGATCGGAAGAGACCCAGTACTTC. Protein sequence: CASSQAMRGSEETQYF.

This clonotype was counted ten times or more. V gene TRBV7-2 combines with J gene TRBJ2-5; 9 nucleotides agree with TRBD2. The CDR3 contains 17 residues. V lost 1 base to trimming and J lost 1 base; unmatched junction nucleotides: 7. Germline V gene data show CDR1 as SGHTA and CDR2 as FQGNSA. The CDR3 nucleotides read TGTGCCAGCAGCTTAGGCCAGAGCGGGGGGCCCCAAGAGACCCAGTACTTC. Protein product: CASSLGQSGGPQETQYF.

As concerns this clonotype: Its ends do not fully match the called genes, so a read error is possible. This chain joins TRBV6-6 and TRBJ2-1; either TRBD1 or TRBD2 may supply D (5 bases each). This CDR3 is 17 amino acids long. Germline-derived CDR1 and CDR2 are MNHNY and SVGAGI (reference sequence). The CDR3 coding sequence is TGTGCCAGCAGTTACTCGGGCGAGGGGAGCTCCTACAATGAGCAGTCCTTC. Its protein product is CASSYSGEGSSYNEQSF.